The 13 T cell receptor beta chains below come from one sample, sequenced in a study of CD8+ T cells in alopecia areata. Treatment given: oral pan-JAK inhibitor, 5-10 mg twice daily. In each case, RNA was isolated and then reverse transcribed into cDNA as the sequencing template. This table comes from immunoSEQ multiplex PCR, and its TCRdb copy is limited to in-frame clones, with some not included. Of 100,000 or so clones in the sample, about 61% were seen once. Sequenced material: CD8+ T cells sorted from blood, taken between weeks 55 and 65, from a patient treated with tofacitinib. The receptors come from a human donor with alopecia areata.

This clone was found a few times. The CDR3: CASSQGLAGGDEQFF. Written as DNA, the CDR3 is TGCGCCAGCAGCCAAGGGCTAGCGGGGGGAGATGAGCAGTTCTTC. The chain is built from TRBV4-1 and TRBJ2-1; 11 bases agree with TRBD2. J was trimmed by 8 bases and V by 1 base; bases with no gene match: 4. Germline loops: CDR1 MGHRA, CDR2 YSYEKL. This CDR3 is 15 amino acids long.

The V call is TRBV30, the J call TRBJ1-2; D is unresolved. Per germline, CDR1 GTSNPN and CDR2 SVGIG (reference sequence). CDR3 size: 13 residues. V was pared by 1 base and J by 3 bases, with 9 bases between. CDR3 sequence: CAWSGPGDYGYTF. Written as DNA, the CDR3 is TGTGCCTGGAGTGGGCCTGGGGACTATGGCTACACCTTC.

The chain couples TRBV10-2 to TRBJ2-3; 7 nucleotides line up with TRBD2. Germline CDR1 WSHSY, CDR2 SAAADI. There are 13 residues in the CDR3. V shed 6 bases, J shed 6 bases, and the junction held 6 bases outside the gene matches. CDR3 amino acids: CASSARLADTQYF. As DNA, the CDR3 is TGCGCCAGCAGCGCACGACTAGCTGATACGCAGTATTTT.

This clone was counted only a few times. The V call is TRBV29-1, the J call TRBJ2-5; 9 bases are shared with TRBD1. The J call could be wrong; TRBJ2-7 is a better fit for the DNA end. CDR3 size: 14 residues. The germline gives CDR1 SQVTM, CDR2 ANQGSEA. CDR3 sequence reads: CSVEEGDRGFEQYF. In DNA form, the CDR3 reads TGCAGCGTTGAAGAAGGAGACAGGGGGTTCGAGCAGTACTTC.

The CDR3 coding sequence is TGTGCCAGCAGCCCTCCCGCAGAGACCCAGTACTTC. This codes for CASSPPAETQYF. This sequence joins TRBV11-1 and TRBJ2-5; no reliable D call. Looked up from germline, CDR1 is SGHAT and CDR2 is FQDESV (reference sequence). This CDR3 has 12 amino acids. V was trimmed by 5 bases and J by 4 bases, leaving 8 bases between them.

This chain connects TRBV30 to TRBJ2-7; D is unresolved. The germline V gene has CDR1 GTSNPN and CDR2 SVGIG (reference sequence). Trimming left V 1 base short and J 3 bases short, with 10 bases between. The CDR3 has 13 amino acids. The CDR3 loop reads CAWSGVSGYEQYF. The CDR3, as DNA: TGTGCCTGGAGTGGGGTATCGGGCTACGAGCAGTACTTC.

The chain recombines TRBV29-1 with TRBJ2-7; D possibly corresponds to TRBD1 (5 bases). The germline V and J ends were trimmed by 4 bases and 6 bases, with 16 bases remaining between them. Germline assignment: CDR1 SQVTM and CDR2 ANQGSEA. The CDR3 runs to 13 residues. The CDR3 sequence: CSVVHRHSLEQYF. The CDR3 nucleotides read TGCAGCGTTGTTCACAGGCATTCCCTCGAGCAGTACTTC.

The V and J genes are TRBV7-9 and TRBJ2-3, with D possibly being TRBD1 or TRBD2 (6 bases each). V lost 4 bases and J lost 5, with 19 bases in between. The CDR3 spans 16 residues. The germline CDR1 and CDR2 sequences are SEHNR and FQNEAQ (reference sequence). CDR3 sequence reads: CASSSLPGALKDTQYF. The CDR3, as DNA: TGTGCCAGCAGCTCCCTTCCGGGGGCTCTTAAAGATACGCAGTATTTT. The variable domain in full, with the rest retrieved from reference TRBV7-9 and TRBJ2-3, is DTGVSQNPRHKITKRGQNVTFRCDPISEHNRLYWYRQTLGQGPEFLTYFQNEAQLEKSRLLSDRFSAERPKGSFSTLEIQRTEQGDSAMYLCASSSLPGALKDTQYFGPGTRLTVL.

J is TRBJ2-7 and V is TRBV29-1, with D uncertain. CDR3 length: 11 residues. The V gene's germline CDR1 is SQVTM and CDR2 ANQGSEA. V lost 6 bases, J lost 3 bases, and 9 bases lay in between. The CDR3, as DNA: TGCAGCGTGGACGTGGGCTACGAGCAGTACTTC. Amino acids: CSVDVGYEQYF.

This chain connects TRBV6-5 to TRBJ2-7; D is possibly TRBD1 (5 bases). From germline, CDR1 is MNHEY and CDR2 SVGAGI. Trimming removed 4 bases from V and 3 bases from J, with 16 bases in between. This CDR3 is built from 15 residues. The chain's CDR3 is CASSSGHPRSYEQYF. As DNA, the CDR3 is TGTGCCAGCAGTTCCGGACACCCCCGGAGCTACGAGCAGTACTTC.

The chain has TRBV7-9 and TRBJ2-1; no clear D. This CDR3 region has 12 residues. Germline-derived CDR1 and CDR2 are SEHNR and FQNEAQ (reference sequence). Between the trimmed V and J ends, which lost 5 bases and 9 bases, there was a span of 11 bases. The CDR3 loop is CASSPSRAEQFF. As DNA, the CDR3 is TGTGCCAGCAGCCCTTCTCGTGCTGAGCAGTTCTTC.

The V gene is TRBV2, the J gene TRBJ2-1, with 7 bases identical to TRBD1. Trimming cost V 4 bases and J 4 bases; bases outside gene matches: 7. The V gene's germline CDR1 is SNHLY and CDR2 FYNNEI. CDR3 size: 15 residues. Written as DNA, the CDR3 is TGTGCCAGCAGTGTGCCAGGGGGACCTTACAATGAGCAGTTCTTC. Residues: CASSVPGGPYNEQFF.

V usage is TRBV5-4 and J usage is TRBJ2-1; D might be TRBD2 (7 bases). V shed 7 bases and J shed 5 bases, with 13 bases lying between them. Germline V gives CDR1 SGHNT, CDR2 YYREEE (reference sequence). This CDR3 is built from 13 residues. This chain's CDR3 is CASWGGRHNEQFF. CDR3 coding DNA: TGTGCCAGCTGGGGGGGCAGACACAATGAGCAGTTCTTC.